This TCR beta chain was identified in a study of cytomegalovirus exposure and HLA in healthy donors. The study ran its PCR with 60 Vbeta and 13 Jbeta primers. The method was immunoSEQ multiplex PCR; TCRdb's version includes in-frame clones alone and lacks a portion of them. The table includes about 80,000 clones, approximately 79% detected once. The sequenced sample consisted of PBMCs. The TCR sequence derives from a human donor in good health.

The CDR3 spells CAITQTGGYGYTF. Here the CDR3 DNA reads TGTGCCATCACCCAGACCGGGGGCTATGGCTACACCTTC. This sequence joins TRBV10-3 and TRBJ1-2; D may be TRBD1 (5 bases). Germline CDR1 and CDR2: ENHRY and SYGVKD. Trimming stripped 7 bases from V and 4 bases from J, with 13 bases between. The CDR3 is 13 residues long.